The T cell receptor (beta chain) under discussion was sequenced for a study of beta chain features in type 1 diabetes. Points from the study as a whole: The study found moderately but significantly shorter TCRB CDR3s in all four CD4+ subsets of Type 1 diabetes patients. Among type 1 diabetes patients, VDJ junctions had fewer insertions and more deletions.

TCRB transcripts that were expressed got sequenced, as all of the isolated RNA had been reverse transcribed. Sequencing used immunoSEQ multiplex PCR; TCRdb keeps in-frame clones, though not all of them. Here the sample spans a few hundred thousand clones, approximately 16% being singletons. This clone was recorded a few times. Its antigen is undetermined. One heparinised draw of blood, averaging roughly 120 mL, came from each donor. Sorted populations all had greater than 98% purity. Germline loops: CDR1 LNHDA, CDR2 SQIVND (reference sequence). The CDR3 is made up of 16 amino acids. V gave up 2 bases and J gave up 9 bases; unmatched junction bases: 10.

V gene TRBV19 combines with J gene TRBJ2-1; 10 bases agree with TRBD1. This receptor was taken from a man aged 18 to 35 with type 1 diabetes. Sequenced material: naive CD4+ T cells from blood. The CDR3 bases are TGTGCCAGTAGTATACCCCCGGGGACAGGGGATCGTGAGCAGTTCTTC. Translated, it gives CASSIPPGTGDREQFF.